The 3 T cell receptor beta chains given below trace back to one sample, sequenced in a study of identical twins. TCRdb re-derived calls from the 5' RACE reads in MiXCR, one entry per CDR3 protein. The repertoire holds hundreds of thousands of distinct CDR3 sequences, with under 9% as singletons. The same sample was also studied in work on yellow fever vaccine responses in identical twins.

Sequencing used PBMCs. The source is a woman younger than 35 in good health.

This clonotype was counted many times. The chain is built from TRBV7-2 and TRBJ2-6, with 7 bases that match TRBD1. The CDR3 is made up of 15 amino acids. The trim removed 5 bases at V and 0 bases at J, leaving 1 base unmatched. Germline V gene data show CDR1 as SGHTA and CDR2 as FQGNSA. Here the CDR3 reads CASSRDSSGANVLTF. CDR3 bases: TGTGCCAGCAGCCGGGACAGCTCTGGGGCCAACGTCCTGACTTTC. Combining the CDR3 with reference TRBV7-2 and TRBJ2-6 gives the whole variable domain GAGVSQSPSNKVTEKGKDVELRCDPISGHTALYWYRQSLGQGLEFLIYFQGNSAPDKSGLPSDRFSAERTGGSVSTLTIQRTQQEDSAVYLCASSRDSSGANVLTFGAGSRLTVL.

This clonotype was seen a few times. The rearrangement uses TRBV5-1 and TRBJ2-5, with a weak D call TRBD2 (5 bases). Trimming took 2 bases from V and 5 from J, leaving 10 bases between them. Germline values: CDR1 SGHRS, CDR2 YFSETQ. The CDR3 loop spans 13 amino acids. As DNA, the CDR3 is TGCGCCAGCAGCTTCGGACTTCTCGAGACCCAGTACTTC. Translated: CASSFGLLETQYF.

This clonotype was counted ten times or more. V is TRBV6-2 or TRBV6-3 and J is TRBJ2-5; D remains unclear. The CDR3 sequence is 13 residues long. The V end lost 0 bases, the J end lost 5 bases, and 7 bases lay between the germline ends. Germline CDR1 MNHEY, CDR2 SVGEGT. The CDR3 sequence is CASSYSSLETQYF. CDR3 nucleotides: TGTGCCAGCAGTTACTCCTCCTTGGAGACCCAGTACTTC.